This T cell receptor (beta chain) emerged from a study of regulatory T cells in long-lasting Graves disease. Study-wide background: Graves' disease counted as persistent after over 5 years of antithyroid drugs with positive TSH receptor antibodies. Study-level points and caveats: Patients with persistent disease showed a bias toward TRBV28, TRBJ1-2 and TRBJ2-5. Persistent patients shared more public clonotypes (around 2,500) than new patients (under 1,000).

In building TCR beta libraries, iRepertoire HTBI primers were used together with Arm-PCR of CDR3 regions. Via MiXCR, TCRdb re-called the multiplex PCR reads, giving one row per CDR3 protein. The data hold roughly 490,000 distinct CDR3 sequences, with approximately 23% observed a single time. The ends lost 6 bases at V and 5 bases at J; junction bases unmatched: 6. The CDR3 sequence is 14 residues long. This clonotype was found many times. The antigen remains unidentified. The time point was: persistent/refractory GD, antithyroid drugs over 5 years with positive TRAb. Making the TCR library involved RNA that had been extracted from PBMCs.

This receptor was obtained from a female donor with Graves disease. The specimen was peripheral blood mononuclear cells (PBMCs), collected when the disease was refractory, from a patient treated with antithyroid drugs. The chain employs TRBV12-3 or TRBV12-4 and TRBJ1-5, with 8 bases matching TRBD1. CDR3 DNA sequence: TGTGCCAGCAGACCGGGACAGGAGGATCAGCCCCAGCATTTT. This sequence encodes CASRPGQEDQPQHF.